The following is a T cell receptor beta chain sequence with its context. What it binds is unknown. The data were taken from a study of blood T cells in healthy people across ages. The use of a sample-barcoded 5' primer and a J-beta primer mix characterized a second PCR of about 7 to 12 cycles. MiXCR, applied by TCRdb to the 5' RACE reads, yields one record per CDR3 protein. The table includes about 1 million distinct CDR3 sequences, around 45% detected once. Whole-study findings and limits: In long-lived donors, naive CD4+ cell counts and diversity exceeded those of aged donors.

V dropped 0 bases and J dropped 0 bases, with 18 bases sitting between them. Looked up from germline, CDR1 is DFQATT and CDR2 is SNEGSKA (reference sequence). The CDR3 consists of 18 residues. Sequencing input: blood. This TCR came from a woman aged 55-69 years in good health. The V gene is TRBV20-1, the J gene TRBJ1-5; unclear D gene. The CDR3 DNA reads TGCAGTGCTAGAGATGAGGCAGGAACACTACATAGCAATCAGCCCCAGCATTTT. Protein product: CSARDEAGTLHSNQPQHF.